The 19 T cell receptor beta chains reported below all come from one sample, sequenced in a study of Graves' ophthalmopathy and Graves' hyperthyroidism. Investigators amplified TCR beta CDR3 regions from RNA transcripts. The workflow started with a first-round RT-PCR run with HTBI primers and then moved on to a second-round multiplex PCR. Using its own MiXCR run on the multiplex PCR reads, TCRdb lists one record per CDR3 protein. The table has around 170,000 distinct CDR3 sequences, less than 45% seen once. The sample taken for sequencing was peripheral blood. The origin of the receptors is a woman aged 40 to 49 with Graves' ophthalmopathy.

There are many counts of this clonotype. The chain couples TRBV11-1 to TRBJ2-7; 7 bases map to TRBD1. Germline CDR1 SGHAT, CDR2 FQDESV (reference sequence). V lost 4 bases, J lost 2 bases, and 5 bases stayed unmatched. The CDR3 spans 14 residues. This CDR3 reads CASSSRDSTYEQYF. In DNA, the CDR3 is TGTGCCAGCAGCTCCCGGGACAGTACCTACGAGCAGTACTTC.

The chain carries TRBV28 and TRBJ2-5, with a possible D match to TRBD1 (6 bases). Germline CDR1 is MDHEN and CDR2 is SYDVKM. This CDR3 spans 16 amino acids. V lost 4 bases, J lost 4 bases, and 19 bases lay in between. The DNA for the CDR3 is TGTGCCAGCAGTTCCGCCCACGGACAGATGTCAGAGACCCAGTACTTC. The encoded protein is CASSSAHGQMSETQYF.

This clonotype was seen ten or more times. V is TRBV3-1 and J is TRBJ1-2; D is unresolved. The germline gives CDR1 LGHDT, CDR2 YNNKEL (reference sequence). The CDR3 covers 15 residues. Trimming removed 0 bases at V and 2 bases at J, with 10 bases between. CDR3 protein: CASSQESRGNYGYTF. The CDR3 DNA sequence: TGTGCCAGCAGCCAAGAGAGTCGCGGGAACTATGGCTACACCTTC.

The gene calls are TRBV6-4 and TRBJ1-6; D not resolved. V was pared by 5 bases and J by 11 bases, with 13 bases between. Looked up from germline, CDR1 is MRHNA and CDR2 is SNTAGT. The CDR3 covers 13 residues. For the CDR3, the DNA is TGTGCCAGCAGTTTTAAGCGGCGCGCACCCCTCCACTTT. This encodes CASSFKRRAPLHF.

This clonotype came up once. The rearrangement links TRBV6-1 to TRBJ2-2; TRBD2 is a possible D gene (6 bases). CDR3 length: 14 residues. In germline, CDR1 is MNHNS, CDR2 SASEGT. V shed 8 bases and J shed 1 base, with 11 bases lying between them. The chain's CDR3 is CASAGTLNTGELFF. Here the CDR3 DNA reads TGTGCCAGCGCCGGGACTCTGAACACCGGGGAGCTGTTTTTT.

V usage is TRBV25-1 and J usage is TRBJ1-1; 7 nucleotides match TRBD1. This CDR3 has 15 residues. Germline CDR1 reads MGHDK; CDR2 reads SYGVNS. V lost 4 bases and J lost 2; bases outside the gene matches: 7. CDR3: CASSGRDRVNTEAFF. CDR3 nucleotides: TGTGCCAGCAGTGGCCGGGACAGAGTAAACACTGAAGCTTTCTTT.

This clonotype was counted at least ten times. The V call is TRBV28, the J call TRBJ1-6; D remains ambiguous. The CDR3 runs 15 residues. Germline V gives CDR1 MDHEN, CDR2 SYDVKM. The V end lost 6 bases, the J end lost 5 bases, and 14 bases lay between the germline ends. Written as DNA, the CDR3 is TGTGCCAGCAGGGGAGGGAGGAAGGATAATTCACCCCTCCACTTT. Protein: CASRGGRKDNSPLHF.

This clonotype was counted at least ten times. As DNA, the CDR3 is TGTGCCAGCAGCTTGCGACTAGCGGGAGCGATGGAGACCCAGTACTTC. Translating gives CASSLRLAGAMETQYF. The chain carries TRBV7-9 and TRBJ2-5, with 12 bases aligning to TRBD2. With 3 bases clipped from V and 5 bases from J, the junction kept 7 bases outside the gene matches. The length of the CDR3 is 16 residues. Germline V gene data show CDR1 as SEHNR and CDR2 as FQNEAQ (reference sequence).

This clonotype was counted ten times or more. This chain joins TRBV18 and TRBJ2-7; D ambiguous. Germline CDR1 KGHSH, CDR2 LQKENI. Trimming left V 3 bases short and J 7 bases short, with 13 bases between. There are 13 residues in the CDR3. Here the CDR3 DNA reads TGTGCCAGCTCACCGGACCCGTCTAGGGAGCAGTACTTC. Protein: CASSPDPSREQYF.

This clonotype was seen ten or more times. This rearrangement joins TRBV10-3 to TRBJ1-2; 7 bases are a match to TRBD1. Germline trimming cut 6 bases from V and 0 bases from J; bases unmatched to any gene: 7. Germline V lookup: CDR1 ENHRY, CDR2 SYGVKD. This CDR3 comprises 15 residues. CDR3: CAISLDREANYGYTF. The CDR3 region has the DNA TGTGCCATCAGCCTAGACAGGGAAGCTAACTATGGCTACACCTTC.

The chain is built from TRBV28 and TRBJ1-1; 8 nucleotides align to TRBD1. Germline lookup yields CDR1 MDHEN and CDR2 SYDVKM. This CDR3 is built from 10 residues. V shed 6 bases and J 10 bases; nucleotides not matched to a gene: 1. CDR3 nucleotide sequence: TGTGCCAGCAGGCAGGGGGCAGCTTTCTTT. It specifies CASRQGAAFF.

This clonotype was seen repeatedly, ten times or more. The chain uses TRBV7-3 and TRBJ2-2; D is possibly TRBD1 (7 bases). CDR3 length equals 14 residues. Germline V gives CDR1 SGHTA, CDR2 FQGTGA. The V and J ends lost 4 bases and 4 bases respectively, with 10 bases between them. The CDR3 sequence: CASSSQGGTGELFF. The CDR3 coding sequence is TGTGCCAGCAGCTCGCAGGGGGGCACCGGGGAGCTGTTTTTT.

This clonotype has ten or more counts. The chain combines TRBV2 with TRBJ2-2, with D perhaps being TRBD1 or TRBD2 (5 bases each). CDR1 and CDR2 (germline): SNHLY, FYNNEI. Trimming pared 8 bases from V and 5 bases from J, leaving 18 bases between. This CDR3 has 15 residues. The DNA of the CDR3 is TGTGCCAGCGGTCTGGGCACGGGGCGGACCGGGGAGCTGTTTTTT. Translated, it gives CASGLGTGRTGELFF.

The V and J genes are TRBV6-1 and TRBJ1-1; D call uncertain. The CDR3 covers 11 residues. The V gene lost 6 bases and the J gene lost 10 bases, with 12 bases spanning the gap. Per the germline V gene, CDR1 is MNHNS and CDR2 is SASEGT. CDR3 sequence reads: CASSRTPAAFF. In nucleotides, the CDR3 is TGTGCCAGCAGCCGAACCCCCGCAGCTTTCTTT.

This clonotype was recorded a few times. The chain combines TRBV27 with TRBJ1-5; TRBD1 aligns across 8 bases. CDR3 length: 16 amino acids. Germline V gives CDR1 MNHEY, CDR2 SMNVEV (reference sequence). The trim removed 5 bases at V and 5 bases at J, leaving 11 bases unmatched. The CDR3 sequence is CASSPLAPGGDQPQHF. CDR3 nucleotide sequence: TGTGCCAGCAGTCCGCTTGCCCCAGGGGGCGATCAGCCCCAGCATTTT.

J is TRBJ1-6 and V is TRBV28, with D perhaps TRBD1 (5 bases). The CDR3 is 14 amino acids. V was clipped by 5 bases and J by 8 bases, with 13 bases between them. CDR1 and CDR2 from the germline V gene are MDHEN and SYDVKM. The chain's CDR3 is CASSKEQEYSPLHF. CDR3 DNA: TGTGCCAGCAGTAAGGAACAGGAGTATTCACCCCTCCACTTT.

J is TRBJ2-5 and V is TRBV5-1; 9 bases line up with TRBD1. The V segment lost 6 bases and the J segment 4 bases; nucleotides outside the gene matches: 7. Germline CDR1 SGHRS, CDR2 YFSETQ. CDR3 length: 14 amino acids. This CDR3 reads CASNRDRVGETQYF. CDR3 bases: TGCGCCAGCAATCGGGACAGGGTAGGAGAGACCCAGTACTTC. Combining the CDR3 with reference TRBV5-1 and TRBJ2-5 gives the whole variable domain KAGVTQTPRYLIKTRGQQVTLSCSPISGHRSVSWYQQTPGQGLQFLFEYFSETQRNKGNFPGRFSGRQFSNSRSEMNVSTLELGDSALYLCASNRDRVGETQYFGPGTRLLVL.

The chain employs TRBV6-2 or TRBV6-3 and TRBJ1-2; D may be TRBD1 (6 bases). V lost 7 bases, J lost 1 base, and 19 bases lay in between. Germline V CDR1 and CDR2: MNHEY, SVGEGT. The CDR3 is 16 residues long. The CDR3 spells CASNEDSVSFNYGYTF. The CDR3 coding sequence is TGTGCCAGCAACGAGGACAGTGTTTCCTTTAACTATGGCTACACCTTC.

This clonotype has a count of ten or more. This sequence joins TRBV28 and TRBJ2-2, with D possibly being TRBD1 (7 bases). The CDR3 sequence is 18 residues long. Trimming left V 4 bases short and J 5 bases short, with 23 bases between. CDR1 and CDR2 from the germline V gene are MDHEN and SYDVKM. CDR3 region: CASSSPSLGAGGTGELFF. DNA for the CDR3: TGTGCCAGCAGTTCGCCCTCTCTAGGGGCAGGGGGGACCGGGGAGCTGTTTTTT.